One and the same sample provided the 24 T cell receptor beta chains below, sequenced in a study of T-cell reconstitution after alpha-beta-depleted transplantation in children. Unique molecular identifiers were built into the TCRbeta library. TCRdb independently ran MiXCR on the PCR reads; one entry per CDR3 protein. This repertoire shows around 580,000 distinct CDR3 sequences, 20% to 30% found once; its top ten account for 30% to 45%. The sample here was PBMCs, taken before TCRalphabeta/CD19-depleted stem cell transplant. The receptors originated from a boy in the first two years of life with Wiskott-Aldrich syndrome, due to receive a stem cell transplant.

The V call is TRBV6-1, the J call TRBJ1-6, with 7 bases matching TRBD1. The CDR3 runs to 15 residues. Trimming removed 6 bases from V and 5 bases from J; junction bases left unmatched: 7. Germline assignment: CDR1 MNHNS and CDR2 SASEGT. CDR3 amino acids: CASSRGAGNNSPLHF. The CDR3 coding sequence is TGTGCCAGCAGCAGGGGGGCTGGAAATAATTCACCCCTCCACTTT.

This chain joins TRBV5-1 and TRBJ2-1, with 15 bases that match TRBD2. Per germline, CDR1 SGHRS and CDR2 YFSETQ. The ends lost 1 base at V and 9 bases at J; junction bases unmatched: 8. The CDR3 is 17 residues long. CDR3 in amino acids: CASSLFGLAGGGGEQFF. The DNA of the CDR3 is TGCGCCAGCAGCTTGTTCGGACTAGCGGGAGGGGGTGGTGAGCAGTTCTTC.

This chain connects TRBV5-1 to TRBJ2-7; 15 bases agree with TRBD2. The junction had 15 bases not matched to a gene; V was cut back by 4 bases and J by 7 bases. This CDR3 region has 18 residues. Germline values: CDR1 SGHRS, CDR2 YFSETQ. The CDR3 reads CASSEGLAGGLLAGEQYF. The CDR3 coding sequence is TGCGCCAGCAGCGAGGGACTAGCGGGAGGTCTTCTGGCGGGTGAGCAGTACTTC.

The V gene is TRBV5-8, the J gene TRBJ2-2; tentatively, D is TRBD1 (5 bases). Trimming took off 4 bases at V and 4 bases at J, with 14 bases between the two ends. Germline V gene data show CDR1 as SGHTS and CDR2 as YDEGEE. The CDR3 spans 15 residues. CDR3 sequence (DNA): TGTGCCAGCAGCCTGATCCCAGGGTCCACCGGGGAGCTGTTTTTT. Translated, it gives CASSLIPGSTGELFF.

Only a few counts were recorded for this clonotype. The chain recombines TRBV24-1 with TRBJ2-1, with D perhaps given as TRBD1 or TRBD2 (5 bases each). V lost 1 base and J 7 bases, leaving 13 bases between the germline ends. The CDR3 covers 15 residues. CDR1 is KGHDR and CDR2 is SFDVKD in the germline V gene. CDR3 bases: TGTGCCACCAGTGATTTTGGGGGAGACAGAAATGAGCAGTTCTTC. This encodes CATSDFGGDRNEQFF.

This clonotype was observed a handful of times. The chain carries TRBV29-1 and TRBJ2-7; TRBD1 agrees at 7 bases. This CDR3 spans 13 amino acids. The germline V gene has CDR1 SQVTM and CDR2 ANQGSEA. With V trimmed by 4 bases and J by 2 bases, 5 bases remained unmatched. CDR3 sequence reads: CSVVNRGTYEQYF. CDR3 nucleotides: TGCAGCGTTGTGAACAGGGGCACCTACGAGCAGTACTTC.

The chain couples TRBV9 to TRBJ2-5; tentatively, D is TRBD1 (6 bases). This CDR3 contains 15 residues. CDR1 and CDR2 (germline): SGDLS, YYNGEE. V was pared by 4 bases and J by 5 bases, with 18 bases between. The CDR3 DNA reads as TGTGCCAGCAGCAGGCGAGGGGGTTGGGGGGAGACCCAGTACTTC. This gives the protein CASSRRGGWGETQYF.

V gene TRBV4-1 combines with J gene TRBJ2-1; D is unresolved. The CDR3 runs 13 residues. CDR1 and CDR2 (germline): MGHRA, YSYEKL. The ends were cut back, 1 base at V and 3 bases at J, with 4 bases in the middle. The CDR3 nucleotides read TGCGCCAGCAGCCAAGGTGACTACAATGAGCAGTTCTTC. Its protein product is CASSQGDYNEQFF.

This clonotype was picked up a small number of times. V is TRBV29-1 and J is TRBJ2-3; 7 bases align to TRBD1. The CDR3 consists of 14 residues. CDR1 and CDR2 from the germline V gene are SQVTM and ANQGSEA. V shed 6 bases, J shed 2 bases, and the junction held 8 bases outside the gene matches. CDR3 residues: CSVSGTAYTDTQYF. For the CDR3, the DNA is TGCAGCGTATCCGGGACAGCTTACACAGATACGCAGTATTTT.

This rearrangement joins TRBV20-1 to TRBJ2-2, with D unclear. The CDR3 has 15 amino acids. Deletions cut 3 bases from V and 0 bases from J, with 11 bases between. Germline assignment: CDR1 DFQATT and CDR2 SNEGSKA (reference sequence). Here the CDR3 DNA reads TGCAGTGCTAGGGCAGCAGTGACGAACACCGGGGAGCTGTTTTTT. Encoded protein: CSARAAVTNTGELFF.

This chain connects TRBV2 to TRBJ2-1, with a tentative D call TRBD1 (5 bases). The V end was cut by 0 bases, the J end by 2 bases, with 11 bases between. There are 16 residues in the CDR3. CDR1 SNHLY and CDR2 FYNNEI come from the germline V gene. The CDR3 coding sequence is TGTGCCAGCAGTGAAGCCCTAGGGGCAACCTACAATGAGCAGTTCTTC. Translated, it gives CASSEALGATYNEQFF.

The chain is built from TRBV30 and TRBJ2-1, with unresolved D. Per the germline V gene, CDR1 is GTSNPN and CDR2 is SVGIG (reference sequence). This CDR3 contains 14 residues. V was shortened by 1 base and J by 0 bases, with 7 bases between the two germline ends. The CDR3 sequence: CAWSGGTSYNEQFF. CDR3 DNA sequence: TGTGCCTGGAGTGGCGGTACCTCCTACAATGAGCAGTTCTTC.

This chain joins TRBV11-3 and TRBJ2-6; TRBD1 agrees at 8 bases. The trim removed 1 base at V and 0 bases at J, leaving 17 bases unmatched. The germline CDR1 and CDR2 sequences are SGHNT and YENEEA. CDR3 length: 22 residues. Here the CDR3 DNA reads TGTGCCAGCAGCTTAGGGGCCACGGCATGGACAGGGATCATCTCTGGGGCCAACGTCCTGACTTTC. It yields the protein CASSLGATAWTGIISGANVLTF.

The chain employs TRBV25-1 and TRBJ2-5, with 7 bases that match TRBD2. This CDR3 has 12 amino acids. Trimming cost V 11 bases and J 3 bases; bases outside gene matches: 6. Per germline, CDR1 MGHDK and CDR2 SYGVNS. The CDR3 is CAPPAGEETQYF. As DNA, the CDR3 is TGTGCCCCCCCCGCGGGGGAAGAGACCCAGTACTTC.

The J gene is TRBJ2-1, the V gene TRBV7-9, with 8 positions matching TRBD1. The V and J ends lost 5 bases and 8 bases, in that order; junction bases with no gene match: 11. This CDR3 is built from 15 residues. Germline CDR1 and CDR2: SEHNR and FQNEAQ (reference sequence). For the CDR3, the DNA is TGTGCCAGCAGCGTACAGGGGGGCAAGGGCTATGAGCAGTTCTTC. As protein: CASSVQGGKGYEQFF. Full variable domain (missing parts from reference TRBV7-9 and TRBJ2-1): DTGVSQNPRHKITKRGQNVTFRCDPISEHNRLYWYRQTLGQGPEFLTYFQNEAQLEKSRLLSDRFSAERPKGSFSTLEIQRTEQGDSAMYLCASSVQGGKGYEQFFGPGTRLTVL.

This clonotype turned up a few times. In DNA form, the CDR3 reads TGCAGTGCTCCCCCCCTAGCGGGAAGCACAGATACGCAGTATTTT. Amino acids: CSAPPLAGSTDTQYF. The gene calls are TRBV20-1 and TRBJ2-3, with 9 bases aligning to TRBD2. Per the germline V gene, CDR1 is DFQATT and CDR2 is SNEGSKA (reference sequence). The CDR3 length is 15 residues. Trimming cost V 5 bases and J 0 bases; bases outside gene matches: 6.

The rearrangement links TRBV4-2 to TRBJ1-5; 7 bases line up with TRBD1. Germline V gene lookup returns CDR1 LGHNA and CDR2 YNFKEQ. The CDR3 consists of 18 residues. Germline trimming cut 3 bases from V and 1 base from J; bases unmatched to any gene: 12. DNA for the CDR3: TGTGCCAGCAGCCAGGGACGGACAGGCCTCATGAGCAATCAGCCCCAGCATTTT. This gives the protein CASSQGRTGLMSNQPQHF.

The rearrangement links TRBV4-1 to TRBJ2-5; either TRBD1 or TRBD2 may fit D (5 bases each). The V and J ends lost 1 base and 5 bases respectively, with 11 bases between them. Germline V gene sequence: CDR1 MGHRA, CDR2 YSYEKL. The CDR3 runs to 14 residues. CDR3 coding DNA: TGCGCCAGCAGCCAAGTAGGGTGGGGGGAGACCCAGTACTTC. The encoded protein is CASSQVGWGETQYF.

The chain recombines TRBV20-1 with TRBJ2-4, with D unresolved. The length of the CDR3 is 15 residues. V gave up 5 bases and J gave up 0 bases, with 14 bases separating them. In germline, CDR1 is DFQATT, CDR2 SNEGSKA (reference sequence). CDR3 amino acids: CSAREAILAKNIQYF. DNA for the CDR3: TGCAGTGCTCGCGAGGCAATACTAGCCAAAAACATTCAGTACTTC.

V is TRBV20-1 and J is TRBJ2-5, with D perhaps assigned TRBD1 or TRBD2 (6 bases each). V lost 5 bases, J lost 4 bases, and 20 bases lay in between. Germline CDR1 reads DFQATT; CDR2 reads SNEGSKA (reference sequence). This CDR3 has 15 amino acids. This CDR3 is CSASRLEGEAETQYF. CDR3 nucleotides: TGCAGTGCTTCCAGACTAGAGGGGGAGGCAGAGACCCAGTACTTC.

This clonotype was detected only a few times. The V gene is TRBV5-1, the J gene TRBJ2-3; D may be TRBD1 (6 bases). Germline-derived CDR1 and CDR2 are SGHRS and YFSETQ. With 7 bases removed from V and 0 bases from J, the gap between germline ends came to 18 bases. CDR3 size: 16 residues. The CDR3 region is CASGTGHVASTDTQYF. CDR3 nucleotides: TGCGCCAGCGGAACAGGGCACGTAGCTAGCACAGATACGCAGTATTTT.

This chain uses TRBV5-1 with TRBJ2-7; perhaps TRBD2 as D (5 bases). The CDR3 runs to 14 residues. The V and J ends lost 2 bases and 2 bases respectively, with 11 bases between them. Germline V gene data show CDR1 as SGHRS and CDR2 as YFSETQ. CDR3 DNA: TGCGCCAGCAGCTTACGGGGTATAACCTACGAGCAGTACTTC. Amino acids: CASSLRGITYEQYF.

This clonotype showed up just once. In DNA, the CDR3 is TGTGCCAGCAGCTTAGCTCGGTCAGGGGGACCTCGGGGCACCATATATTTT. This translates into CASSLARSGGPRGTIYF. This chain joins TRBV7-6 and TRBJ1-3; 7 bases are a match to TRBD1. With V trimmed by 0 bases and J by 9 bases, 14 bases remained unmatched. The CDR3 runs to 17 residues. Germline V gives CDR1 SGHVS, CDR2 FNYEAQ. The full variable domain, rest sourced from reference TRBV7-6 and TRBJ1-3, is GAGVSQSPRYKVTKRGQDVALRCDPISGHVSLYWYRQALGQGPEFLTYFNYEAQQDKSGLPNDRFSAERPEGSISTLTIQRTEQRDSAMYRCASSLARSGGPRGTIYFGEGSWLTVV.

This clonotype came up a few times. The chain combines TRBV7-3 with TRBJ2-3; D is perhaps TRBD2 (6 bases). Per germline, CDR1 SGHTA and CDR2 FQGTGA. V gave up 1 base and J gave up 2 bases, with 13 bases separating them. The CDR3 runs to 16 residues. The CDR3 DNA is TGTGCCAGCAGCTTAATAAGCGCGCGGGACACAGATACGCAGTATTTT. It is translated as CASSLISARDTDTQYF. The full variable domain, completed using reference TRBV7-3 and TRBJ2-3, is GAGVSQTPSNKVTEKGKYVELRCDPISGHTALYWYRQSLGQGPEFLIYFQGTGAADDSGLPNDRFFAVRPEGSVSTLKIQRTERGDSAVYLCASSLISARDTDTQYFGPGTRLTVL.